Below, 10 T cell receptor beta chains from the same sample are listed, as sequenced in a study of early T cells in non-severe SARS-CoV-2 infection. Each CDR3 protein is one row after TCRdb ran MiXCR on the 5' RACE reads. The data show tens of thousands of distinct CDR3 sequences, around 20% seen once. Sequencing was performed on whole blood, taken at baseline. These receptor sequences come from an adult who was a healthcare worker with PCR-confirmed SARS-CoV-2 infection or an uninfected control (not recorded which).

J is TRBJ1-3 and V is TRBV7-9; D possibly corresponds to TRBD1 (5 bases). Germline V CDR1 and CDR2: SEHNR, FQNEAQ (reference sequence). This CDR3 spans 15 amino acids. V gave up 4 bases and J gave up 8 bases, with 18 bases separating them. CDR3 loop: CASSSLAGVVDTIYF. In DNA form, the CDR3 reads TGTGCCAGCAGCTCCCTGGCGGGGGTGGTCGACACCATATATTTT.

The rearrangement uses TRBV5-1 and TRBJ2-1, with 9 bases that match TRBD2. Germline lookup yields CDR1 SGHRS and CDR2 YFSETQ. This CDR3 contains 15 residues. J was trimmed by 7 bases and V by 3 bases; bases with no gene match: 8. The CDR3 nucleotides are TGCGCCAGCAGCTGGGGCCCTAGCGGGGATAATGAGCAGTTCTTC. It yields the protein CASSWGPSGDNEQFF.

This clonotype has just a few counts. This chain links TRBV30 with TRBJ1-4; TRBD1 is a possible D gene (5 bases). Germline lookup yields CDR1 GTSNPN and CDR2 SVGIG (reference sequence). This CDR3 comprises 14 residues. The V end was cut by 2 bases, the J end by 8 bases, with 15 bases between. Written as DNA, the CDR3 is TGTGCCTGGAGTCCCCCCGGGACTAGGGAAAAACTGTTTTTT. Translated: CAWSPPGTREKLFF.

The chain joins TRBV7-9 to TRBJ1-4; D unclear. This CDR3 is built from 14 residues. Germline CDR1 is SEHNR and CDR2 is FQNEAQ (reference sequence). V lost 5 bases to trimming and J lost 6 bases, with 13 bases between them. CDR3 bases: TGTGCCAGCAGCCCCCGTGGAGGATATGAAAAACTGTTTTTT. It yields the protein CASSPRGGYEKLFF.

The V gene is TRBV6-2 or TRBV6-3, the J gene TRBJ2-1; unclear D gene. Trimming left V 2 bases short and J 6 bases short, with 5 bases between. This CDR3 has 12 residues. The germline V gene has CDR1 MNHEY and CDR2 SVGEGT. Here the CDR3 reads CASSYPRNEQFF. In nucleotides, the CDR3 is TGTGCCAGCAGTTACCCCCGCAATGAGCAGTTCTTC.

The chain combines TRBV20-1 with TRBJ1-6; TRBD1 matches at 11 bases. Trimming removed 7 bases from V and 6 bases from J; junction bases left unmatched: 8. Germline V CDR1 and CDR2: DFQATT, SNEGSKA (reference sequence). The CDR3 is 15 amino acids. The DNA of the CDR3 is TGCAGTGGGACAGGGGGCGCGGGGAGTAATTCACCCCTCCACTTT. It specifies CSGTGGAGSNSPLHF.

Turning to this clonotype: The junction departs from germline at one end; a sequencing error may be responsible. The chain carries TRBV29-1 and TRBJ1-2, with D hard to call. This CDR3 contains 10 residues. Germline V lookup: CDR1 SQVTM, CDR2 ANQGSEA. The CDR3 region has the DNA TGCGGCGTTGACGCGGACGGCTACACCTTC. It yields the protein CGVDADGYTF.

CDR3 DNA: TGTGCCAGCAGTTTTGTCCAGCCACCCCTCCACTTT. Translated: CASSFVQPPLHF. This sequence joins TRBV12-3 or TRBV12-4 and TRBJ1-6; D is uncertain. V lost 3 bases to trimming and J lost 11 bases, with 8 bases between them. This CDR3 is built from 12 residues.

This clonotype has only a few counts. V is TRBV2 and J is TRBJ1-6; D is undetermined. This CDR3 comprises 15 residues. V was trimmed by 7 bases and J by 1 base, leaving 11 bases between them. The germline CDR1 and CDR2 sequences are SNHLY and FYNNEI. The CDR3 DNA is TGTGCCAGCATGGAGGGAATGTCCTATAATTCACCCCTCCACTTT. It yields the protein CASMEGMSYNSPLHF.

This clonotype was observed a handful of times. J is TRBJ2-3 and V is TRBV20-1; D is uncertain. CDR3 length equals 12 residues. Germline CDR1 reads DFQATT; CDR2 reads SNEGSKA (reference sequence). Between the trimmed V and J ends, which lost 2 bases and 2 bases, there was a span of 5 bases. This CDR3 is CSARTHTDTQYF. The DNA for the CDR3 is TGCAGTGCTAGAACCCACACAGATACGCAGTATTTT.